The clone carrying this TCR beta chain was recorded a few times. Libraries were prepared by immunoSEQ multiplex PCR; TCRdb keeps only in-frame clonotypes and omits some of them. The table includes approximately 40,000 clones, 80% detected once. CDR3 length equals 15 residues. CDR1 SGHTA and CDR2 FQGNSA come from the germline V gene. Trimming stripped 0 bases from V and 8 bases from J, with 14 bases between. This specimen belongs to a study of OX40 agonist ivuxolimab in advanced cancers. The origin of this receptor is an adult with an advanced solid tumor such as melanoma, head and neck, liver or kidney cancer. The chain recombines TRBV7-2 with TRBJ2-1; D could derive from TRBD1 or TRBD2 (5 bases each). The sample in question was CD4+ or CD8+ T cells sorted from blood, obtained in a trial of the OX40 agonist ivuxolimab. CDR3 region: CASSLAAGAVHEQFF. The CDR3 nucleotides read TGTGCCAGCAGCTTAGCGGCCGGGGCCGTGCATGAGCAGTTCTTC.